A selection of T cell receptor beta chains follows, all from one sample in a study of blood T cell repertoires in COVID-19. Libraries were prepared by immunoSEQ multiplex PCR; TCRdb keeps only in-frame clonotypes and omits some of them. The table shows under 150,000 clones, with roughly four fifths occurring only once. Specimen: peripheral blood. These receptors were collected from a woman older than 75 with active or convalescent COVID-19. Each CDR3 is given with its conserved first and last residue. The D gene is left open where the match is weak. Size values are once, few and many counts, or a class for expanded clones, and some rows have none.

TRBJ2-3 TRBD1 NA TRBV2 CASSISPGQRNTDTQYF TGTGCCAGCAGTATATCCCCGGGACAGCGGAACACAGATACGCAGTATTTT
TRBJ1-1 NA NA TRBV5-4 CASSFPTGENTEAFF TGTGCCAGCAGCTTCCCGACAGGTGAGAACACTGAAGCTTTCTTT
TRBJ2-1 TRBD2 NA TRBV10-3 CAISEGTSGEQFF TGTGCCATCAGTGAGGGGACTAGCGGGGAGCAGTTCTTC
TRBJ2-1 TRBD1 NA TRBV5-1 CASSQGQGSYNEQFF TGCGCCAGCAGCCAGGGACAGGGGTCCTACAATGAGCAGTTCTTC
TRBJ2-3 NA NA TRBV14 CASSPSRGYLDTQYF TGTGCCAGCAGCCCGTCCCGGGGGTACCTTGATACGCAGTATTTT
TRBJ1-2 NA NA TRBV6-2/TRBV6-3 CASSYDTTAGYTF TGTGCCAGCAGTTACGACACCACGGCCGGCTACACCTTC
TRBJ1-3 NA NA TRBV19 CASSNRDSGNTIYF TGTGCCAGTAGTAACAGGGACTCTGGAAACACCATATATTTT
TRBJ2-7 TRBD1 NA TRBV19 CASSIGTGLNEQYF TGTGCCAGTAGTATCGGGACAGGGCTTAACGAGCAGTACTTC
TRBJ2-1 NA NA TRBV2 CASSEFTGYNEQFF TGTGCCAGCAGTGAATTCACGGGTTACAATGAGCAGTTCTTC
TRBJ1-1 NA NA TRBV13 CASSSYQRGGAFF TGTGCCAGCAGCTCGTACCAGCGGGGGGGGGCTTTCTTT
TRBJ2-2 NA once TRBV5-5 CASSPHSTATNTGELFF TGTGCCAGCAGCCCTCACTCGACAGCCACGAACACCGGGGAGCTGTTTTTT
TRBJ2-7 NA many TRBV5-6 CASSLVGDEQYF TGTGCCAGCAGCTTGGTAGGGGACGAGCAGTACTTC
TRBJ1-3 TRBD1 NA TRBV19 CASSPGQGLDTIYF TGTGCCAGTAGCCCGGGACAGGGGCTAGACACCATATATTTT
TRBJ2-7 NA few TRBV28 CASSSSHEQYF TGTGCCAGCAGCTCGTCCCACGAGCAGTACTTC
TRBJ2-2 NA NA TRBV7-8 CASSVQQSGELFF TGTGCCAGCAGCGTACAGCAAAGCGGGGAGCTGTTTTTT
TRBJ2-3 NA once TRBV6-5 CASSLGELSTQYF TGTGCCAGCAGCCTAGGTGAACTCTCCACGCAGTATTTT
TRBJ2-7 NA NA TRBV5-1 CASSPALRAGAYEQYF TGTGCCAGCAGCCCAGCCTTGAGGGCCGGCGCCTACGAGCAGTACTTC
TRBJ1-1 NA NA TRBV7-9 CASGKEISNTEAFF TGTGCCAGCGGTAAGGAGATTTCGAACACTGAAGCTTTCTTT
TRBJ2-2 NA NA TRBV6-5 CASTQRGGSTGELFF TGTGCCAGCACTCAAAGGGGGGGGAGCACCGGGGAGCTGTTTTTT
TRBJ2-2 NA NA TRBV5-4 CASSLWLAAGELFF TGTGCCAGCAGCTTGTGGCTAGCTGCCGGGGAGCTGTTTTTT
TRBJ1-5 NA NA TRBV11-2 CASSSYTNQPQHF TGTGCCAGCAGCTCTTACACCAATCAGCCCCAGCATTTT
TRBJ2-3 TRBD2 few TRBV7-3 CASSSLAGGTDTQYF TGTGCCAGCAGCTCCCTAGCGGGGGGCACAGATACGCAGTATTTT
TRBJ1-1 NA NA TRBV7-3 CASSSFTGTEAFF TGTGCCAGCAGCTCTTTCACGGGCACTGAAGCTTTCTTT
TRBJ1-3 NA NA TRBV18 CASSNDGRGQGNTIYF TGTGCCAGCTCAAATGACGGCAGGGGCCAAGGAAACACCATATATTTT
TRBJ2-7 TRBD2 NA TRBV30 CAWSGRTSGGESSYEQYF TGTGCCTGGAGTGGCCGGACTAGCGGGGGCGAAAGCTCCTACGAGCAGTACTTC
TRBJ1-3 TRBD1 NA TRBV5-1 CASSPSGQGFGNTIYF TGCGCCAGCAGCCCCTCGGGACAGGGATTTGGAAACACCATATATTTT
TRBJ1-1 NA NA TRBV5-1 CASRGEQGTEAFF TGCGCCAGCAGGGGCGAACAGGGCACTGAAGCTTTCTTT
TRBJ2-7 NA NA TRBV7-8 CASSLEGRLGSTYEQYF TGTGCCAGCAGCTTAGAGGGAAGACTAGGTTCAACCTACGAGCAGTACTTC
TRBJ1-1 TRBD1 NA TRBV9 CASSVATGGNTEAFF TGTGCCAGCAGCGTAGCAACAGGGGGGAACACTGAAGCTTTCTTT
TRBJ1-5 NA NA TRBV7-2 CATGRGASNQPQHF TGTGCGACCGGACGGGGGGCCAGCAATCAGCCCCAGCATTTT
TRBJ2-5 NA NA TRBV29-1 CSVGEETQYF TGCAGCGTCGGAGAAGAGACCCAGTACTTC
TRBJ2-5 NA NA TRBV7-2 CASSSQTSQETQYF TGTGCCAGCAGCTCCCAGACTAGCCAAGAGACCCAGTACTTC
TRBJ1-2 TRBD1 NA TRBV5-5 CASSGTGAIPGANYGYTF TGTGCCAGCAGCGGGACAGGCGCTATTCCAGGGGCTAACTATGGCTACACCTTC
TRBJ1-2 NA few TRBV2 CASSSGVYGYTF TGTGCCAGCAGTTCAGGGGTATATGGCTACACCTTC
TRBJ2-3 NA NA TRBV10-2 CASSGTYGADTQYF TGCGCCAGCAGTGGGACATACGGCGCAGATACGCAGTATTTT
TRBJ2-2 TRBD1 NA TRBV6-4 CASSEPGQGADTGELFF TGTGCCAGCAGTGAACCGGGACAGGGGGCAGACACCGGGGAGCTGTTTTTT
TRBJ2-2 TRBD2 NA TRBV11-2 CASSSKRGGRGTGELFF TGTGCCAGCAGCTCTAAGCGGGGGGGCCGGGGCACCGGGGAGCTGTTTTTT
TRBJ2-1 TRBD2 once TRBV5-1 CASGGGPSGNNEQFF TGCGCCAGCGGCGGGGGGCCTAGCGGGAACAATGAGCAGTTCTTC
TRBJ1-4 TRBD1 NA TRBV28 CASRPRDRGNEKLFF TGTGCCAGCAGGCCCAGGGACAGGGGTAATGAAAAACTGTTTTTT
TRBJ1-6 TRBD1 NA TRBV11-1 CASSLKTGSTPLHF TGTGCCAGCAGCTTAAAGACAGGGAGTACACCCCTCCACTTT
TRBJ2-7 NA NA TRBV6-2/TRBV6-3 CASSKQGYEQYF TGTGCCAGCAGCAAACAGGGATACGAGCAGTACTTC
TRBJ1-1 NA NA TRBV5-1 CASSLEEGGAEAFF TGCGCCAGCAGCTTGGAGGAGGGAGGGGCTGAAGCTTTCTTT
TRBJ1-1 NA NA TRBV29-1 CSVDKGFGGTEAFF TGCAGCGTTGATAAGGGGTTCGGGGGGACTGAAGCTTTCTTT
TRBJ1-6 TRBD1 NA TRBV5-4 CASSAGQGARNSPLHF TGTGCCAGCAGCGCCGGACAGGGGGCAAGAAATTCACCCCTCCACTTT
TRBJ2-1 TRBD2 NA TRBV18 CASSPQRGYNEQFF TGTGCCAGCTCACCACAGCGGGGATACAATGAGCAGTTCTTC
TRBJ2-2 TRBD1 NA TRBV6-6 CASSPGQGARTGELFF TGTGCCAGCAGTCCGGGACAGGGGGCCCGAACCGGGGAGCTGTTTTTT
TRBJ2-5 NA NA TRBV5-1 CASSSWGESWETQYF TGCGCCAGCAGCTCGTGGGGGGAATCGTGGGAGACCCAGTACTTC
TRBJ1-2 NA NA TRBV10-2 CASSGQGLYGYTF TGCGCCAGCAGTGGCCAGGGGCTCTATGGCTACACCTTC